These 18 T cell receptor beta chains were all obtained from the same sample, sequenced in a study of blood T cell repertoires in COVID-19. Clones were sequenced by immunoSEQ multiplex PCR, and TCRdb holds only the in-frame ones, with some missing. This table has about 150,000 clones, about 85% appearing once. Sequenced material: peripheral blood. The receptors come from an older man who had recovered from COVID-19.

The V call is TRBV2, the J call TRBJ2-7, with 7 bases lining up with TRBD1. Germline-derived CDR1 and CDR2 are SNHLY and FYNNEI. V trimming: 7 bases; J trimming: 5 bases; junction bases outside the gene matches: 8. The CDR3 has 13 residues. The CDR3, as DNA: TGTGCCAGCACTAGACAGGGAACCCACGAGCAGTACTTC. Translation gives CASTRQGTHEQYF.

This chain connects TRBV7-9 to TRBJ2-2, with 8 bases aligning to TRBD2. Germline lookup yields CDR1 SEHNR and CDR2 FQNEAQ (reference sequence). With V trimmed by 5 bases and J by 4 bases, 9 bases remained unmatched. The CDR3 is 16 amino acids. The CDR3 reads CASSPAGGRTTGELFF. The CDR3 DNA reads TGTGCCAGCAGCCCCGCGGGGGGCCGCACCACCGGGGAGCTGTTTTTT.

V gene TRBV2 combines with J gene TRBJ1-1; 11 bases fit TRBD1. Germline V gene lookup returns CDR1 SNHLY and CDR2 FYNNEI. The CDR3 covers 15 residues. V was pared by 8 bases and J by 1 base, with 6 bases of the junction left unmatched. The CDR3 region is CASSGQGVANTEAFF. The CDR3 DNA follows: TGTGCCAGCTCGGGACAGGGGGTCGCGAACACTGAAGCTTTCTTT.

V is TRBV5-4 and J is TRBJ2-7; the match to TRBD2 covers 7 bases. With 0 bases clipped from V and 0 bases from J, the junction kept 3 bases outside the gene matches. This CDR3 is 15 amino acids long. CDR1 is SGHNT and CDR2 is YYREEE in the germline V gene (reference sequence). The CDR3: CASSLDGGSSYEQYF. The CDR3 nucleotides read TGTGCCAGCAGCTTGGACGGCGGGAGCTCCTACGAGCAGTACTTC.

The chain recombines TRBV7-8 with TRBJ2-2; TRBD2 matches at 11 bases. This CDR3 comprises 15 residues. V lost 5 bases and J lost 4; bases outside the gene matches: 3. In germline, CDR1 is SGHVS, CDR2 FQNEAQ. The CDR3 sequence is CASSTSGSATGELFF. The CDR3 region has the DNA TGTGCCAGCAGCACTAGCGGGAGTGCCACCGGGGAGCTGTTTTTT.

The V call is TRBV11-3, the J call TRBJ2-5, with a possible D match to TRBD2 (6 bases). In germline, CDR1 is SGHNT, CDR2 YENEEA. V was cut by 5 bases and J by 7 bases, with 23 bases left in between. This CDR3 has 16 residues. The CDR3 nucleotides are TGTGCCAGCAGCCAGAGGGGAGTGGGAGGAACCGGGACCCAGTACTTC. It is translated as CASSQRGVGGTGTQYF.

The rearrangement uses TRBV6-5 and TRBJ1-1; 11 positions match TRBD1. The CDR3 is 15 amino acids. V was clipped by 6 bases and J by 3 bases; unmatched bases: 6. Germline-derived CDR1 and CDR2 are MNHEY and SVGAGI. The CDR3 sequence is CASRDRGRLDTEAFF. Here the CDR3 DNA reads TGTGCCAGCAGGGACAGGGGGCGCTTAGACACTGAAGCTTTCTTT.

The rearrangement joins TRBV28 to TRBJ1-5; perhaps TRBD1 as D (6 bases). Trimming left V 7 bases short and J 6 bases short, with 16 bases between. This CDR3 region has 14 residues. CDR1 is MDHEN and CDR2 is SYDVKM in the germline V gene. The chain's CDR3 is CASTMGGRVQPQHF. CDR3 nucleotide sequence: TGTGCCAGCACCATGGGGGGGCGGGTTCAGCCCCAGCATTTT.

This chain links TRBV10-1 with TRBJ2-3, with 7 bases aligning to TRBD1. J gave up 1 base and V 8 bases, and 9 bases lay outside the gene matches. Per germline, CDR1 WNHNN and CDR2 SYGVQD (reference sequence). The length of the CDR3 is 15 residues. CDR3 region: CASSQGDGGTDTQYF. DNA of the CDR3: TGCGCCAGCTCCCAGGGGGACGGGGGCACAGATACGCAGTATTTT.

The J gene is TRBJ2-1, the V gene TRBV19, with 11 nucleotides matching TRBD2. This CDR3 region has 16 residues. CDR1 is LNHDA, CDR2 SQIVND, per germline (reference sequence). J was trimmed by 0 bases and V by 3 bases; bases with no gene match: 1. In nucleotides, the CDR3 is TGTGCCAGTAGTATCACTAGCGGGAGCTCCTACAATGAGCAGTTCTTC. Its translation: CASSITSGSSYNEQFF. The variable domain in full, with the rest retrieved from reference TRBV19 and TRBJ2-1, is DGGITQSPKYLFRKEGQNVTLSCEQNLNHDAMYWYRQDPGQGLRLIYYSQIVNDFQKGDIAEGYSVSREKKESFPLTVTSAQKNPTAFYLCASSITSGSSYNEQFFGPGTRLTVL.

This clone is a singleton in its sample. The V gene is TRBV27, the J gene TRBJ2-1, with no clear D. This CDR3 region has 13 residues. CDR1 MNHEY and CDR2 SMNVEV come from the germline V gene (reference sequence). The ends were cut back, 2 bases at V and 4 bases at J, with 6 bases in the middle. The CDR3 protein is CASSLGGYNEQFF. The CDR3 DNA sequence: TGTGCCAGCAGTTTAGGCGGATACAATGAGCAGTTCTTC.

The V and J genes are TRBV21-1 and TRBJ2-3; the table names TRBD2, a call not compared with the DNA. TRBV21-1 is shown as a pseudogene. This CDR3 is built from 17 residues. The CDR3 DNA follows: TGTGCCAGCAGCAAAGGAGGGCCTAGCGGGATTAGAAATACGCAGTATTTT. This sequence encodes CASSKGGPSGIRNTQYF.

This clone was found once. The CDR3 DNA follows: TGCGCCAGCAGCCAAGGGTGGGGGGACAATGAGCAGTTCTTC. It codes for CASSQGWGDNEQFF. This chain joins TRBV4-1 and TRBJ2-1, with D possibly TRBD2 on 6 matching bases. V lost 1 base, J lost 5 bases, and 9 bases lay in between. CDR1 is MGHRA and CDR2 is YSYEKL in the germline V gene. The CDR3 runs to 14 residues.

The genes are TRBV27 and TRBJ1-5; 10 nucleotides line up with TRBD1. CDR3 length equals 14 residues. V trimming: 5 bases; J trimming: 9 bases; junction bases outside the gene matches: 7. CDR1 and CDR2 from the germline V gene are MNHEY and SMNVEV (reference sequence). The CDR3 is CASSQGQGVGPQHF. The CDR3 DNA reads as TGTGCCAGCAGTCAAGGACAGGGGGTGGGGCCCCAGCATTTT.

Regarding this clone: Additional DNA sequences in this sample encode the identical CDR3. J is TRBJ2-3 and V is TRBV6-1; 15 positions match TRBD2. This CDR3 has 17 residues. Per the germline V gene, CDR1 is MNHNS and CDR2 is SASEGT. V lost 1 base, J lost 5 bases, and 4 bases stayed unmatched. CDR3 loop: CASSEGTSGRGVDTQYF. The CDR3 DNA reads TGTGCCAGCAGTGAAGGGACTAGCGGGAGGGGAGTAGATACGCAGTATTTT.

V is TRBV30 and J is TRBJ2-7; 7 nucleotides align to TRBD1. Germline CDR1 is GTSNPN and CDR2 is SVGIG (reference sequence). The CDR3 is made up of 15 amino acids. Trimming removed 0 bases from V and 0 bases from J; junction bases left unmatched: 5. The chain's CDR3 is CAWSVQGTASYEQYF. CDR3 nucleotides: TGTGCCTGGAGTGTACAAGGGACAGCCTCCTACGAGCAGTACTTC.

V and J are TRBV6-1 and TRBJ1-6, with 9 bases lining up with TRBD1. The CDR3 spans 16 residues. V was pared by 3 bases and J by 10 bases, with 10 bases of the junction left unmatched. CDR1 is MNHNS and CDR2 is SASEGT in the germline V gene. The CDR3 DNA is TGTGCCAGCAGTGAGGTGCCCGGGACAGGGTACTCACCCCTCCACTTT. Protein product: CASSEVPGTGYSPLHF.

This chain links TRBV25-1 with TRBJ2-7; D remains ambiguous. CDR1 is MGHDK and CDR2 is SYGVNS in the germline V gene. V lost 4 bases, J lost 6 bases, and 7 bases lay in between. CDR3 length equals 11 residues. The CDR3 DNA follows: TGTGCCAGCAGTGGTAGTAGCGAGCAGTACTTC. This gives the protein CASSGSSEQYF.